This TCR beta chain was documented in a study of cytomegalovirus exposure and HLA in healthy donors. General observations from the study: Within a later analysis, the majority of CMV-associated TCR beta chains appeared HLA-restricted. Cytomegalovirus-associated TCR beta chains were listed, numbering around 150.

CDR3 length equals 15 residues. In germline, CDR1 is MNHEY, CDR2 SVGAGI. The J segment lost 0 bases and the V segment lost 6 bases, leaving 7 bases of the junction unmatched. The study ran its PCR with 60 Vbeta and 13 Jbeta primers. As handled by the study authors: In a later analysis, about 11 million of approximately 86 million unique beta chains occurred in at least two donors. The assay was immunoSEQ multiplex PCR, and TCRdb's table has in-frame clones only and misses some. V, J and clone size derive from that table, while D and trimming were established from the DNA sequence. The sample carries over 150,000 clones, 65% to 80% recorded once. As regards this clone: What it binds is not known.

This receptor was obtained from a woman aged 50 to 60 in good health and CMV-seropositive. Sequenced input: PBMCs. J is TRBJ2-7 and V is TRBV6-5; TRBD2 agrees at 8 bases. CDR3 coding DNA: TGTGCCAGCAGGAGGGCGGGGGGAAGCTCCTACGAGCAGTACTTC. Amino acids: CASRRAGGSSYEQYF.